Listed below are T cell receptor beta chains from one sample, sequenced in a study of T cells in Graves' hyperthyroidism and ophthalmopathy. TCRdb reprocessed the multiplex PCR reads via MiXCR and lists one record per CDR3 protein. Found here are nearly 600,000 distinct CDR3 sequences, 13% to 15% of them singletons; the top ten hold 6.5% to 9%. The sequenced material came from blood. These receptors were obtained from a woman between 18 and 30 years old with Graves' ophthalmopathy. Each CDR3 is given with its conserved first and last residue. The D gene is left open where the match is weak.

v_gene: TRBV7-9; j_gene: TRBJ2-5; d_gene: .; CDR3aa: CASSFGFGQETQYF
v_gene: TRBV30; j_gene: TRBJ2-5; d_gene: .; CDR3aa: CAWSVFSIPETQYF
v_gene: TRBV20-1; j_gene: TRBJ1-1; d_gene: .; CDR3aa: CSARIRQAEAFF
v_gene: TRBV3-1; j_gene: TRBJ2-4; d_gene: .; CDR3aa: CASSYRVAKNIQYF
v_gene: TRBV19; j_gene: TRBJ1-1; d_gene: .; CDR3aa: CASSNQGMNTEAFF
v_gene: TRBV7-8; j_gene: TRBJ2-1; d_gene: TRBD2; CDR3aa: CASSLGLAGVYNEQFF
v_gene: TRBV29-1; j_gene: TRBJ1-2; d_gene: .; CDR3aa: CSVDKGPDNYGYTF
v_gene: TRBV28; j_gene: TRBJ1-5; d_gene: .; CDR3aa: CASNRGGWNQPQHF
v_gene: TRBV28; j_gene: TRBJ2-7; d_gene: .; CDR3aa: CASSSESSFEGYEQYF
v_gene: TRBV10-3; j_gene: TRBJ1-1; d_gene: .; CDR3aa: CAIGDAQGGTVAEAFF
v_gene: TRBV5-4; j_gene: TRBJ2-1; d_gene: .; CDR3aa: CASSSLPSAISYNEQFF
v_gene: TRBV20-1; j_gene: TRBJ2-1; d_gene: .; CDR3aa: CSAAGGNLYNEQFF
v_gene: TRBV7-3; j_gene: TRBJ2-3; d_gene: TRBD2; CDR3aa: CASSLIITRLAGGKYGTDTQYF
v_gene: TRBV4-2; j_gene: TRBJ2-3; d_gene: .; CDR3aa: CASSQYDSSGDTQYF
v_gene: TRBV15; j_gene: TRBJ2-1; d_gene: .; CDR3aa: CATSSEGFSQFF
v_gene: TRBV9; j_gene: TRBJ2-3; d_gene: .; CDR3aa: CASSVLVTGADTQYF
v_gene: TRBV6-2/TRBV6-3; j_gene: TRBJ2-5; d_gene: TRBD1; CDR3aa: CASVGQGRPQETQYF
v_gene: TRBV7-9; j_gene: TRBJ1-1; d_gene: .; CDR3aa: CASSPRTGPEAFF
v_gene: TRBV7-2; j_gene: TRBJ2-2; d_gene: TRBD1; CDR3aa: CASSLDPVGRGRIGELFF
v_gene: TRBV29-1; j_gene: TRBJ1-1; d_gene: .; CDR3aa: CSGFREDTEAFF
v_gene: TRBV30; j_gene: TRBJ2-3; d_gene: TRBD2; CDR3aa: CASTGLAGLTDTQYF
v_gene: TRBV3-1; j_gene: TRBJ2-3; d_gene: TRBD2; CDR3aa: CASSLPTSVGTDTQYF
v_gene: TRBV2; j_gene: TRBJ1-5; d_gene: .; CDR3aa: CASSETDPGINQPQHF
v_gene: TRBV5-8; j_gene: TRBJ2-5; d_gene: TRBD2; CDR3aa: CASSLGLGTTQETQYF
v_gene: TRBV3-1; j_gene: TRBJ2-3; d_gene: .; CDR3aa: CASSLSSVTDTQYF